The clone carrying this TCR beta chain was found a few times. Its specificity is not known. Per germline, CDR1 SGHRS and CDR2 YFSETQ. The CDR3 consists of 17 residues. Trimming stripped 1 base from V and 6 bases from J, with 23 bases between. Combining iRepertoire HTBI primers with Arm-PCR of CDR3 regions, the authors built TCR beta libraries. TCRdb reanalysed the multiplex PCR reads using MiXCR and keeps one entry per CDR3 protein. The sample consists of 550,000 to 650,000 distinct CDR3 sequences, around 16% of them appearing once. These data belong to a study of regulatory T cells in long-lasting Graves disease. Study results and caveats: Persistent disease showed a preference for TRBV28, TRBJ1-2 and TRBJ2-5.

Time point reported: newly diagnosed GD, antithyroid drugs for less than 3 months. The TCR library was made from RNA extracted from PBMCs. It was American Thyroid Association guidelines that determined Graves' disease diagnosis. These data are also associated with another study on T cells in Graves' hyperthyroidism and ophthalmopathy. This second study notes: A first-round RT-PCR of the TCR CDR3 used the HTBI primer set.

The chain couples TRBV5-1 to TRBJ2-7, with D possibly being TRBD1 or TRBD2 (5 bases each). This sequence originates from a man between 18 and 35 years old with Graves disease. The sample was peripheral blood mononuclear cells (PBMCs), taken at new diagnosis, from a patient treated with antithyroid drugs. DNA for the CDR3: TGCGCCAGCAGCTTGACCCCCGTATCCGGGACCGGGGCCGAGCAGTACTTC. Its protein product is CASSLTPVSGTGAEQYF.